This T cell receptor beta chain was obtained from a study of T cell responses to AZD1222 COVID-19 vaccine (dated by TCRdb to the early 2020s). General notes on the study: TCR sequencing covered some 240 trial participants: some 210 given two doses of AZD1222 and around 25 given two doses of MenACWY control vaccine. Trial participants were enrolled into age subgroups of 18-55, 56-69 and 70-plus years, which contained about 150, 27 and 61 TCR-sequenced participants, respectively.

The germline V gene specifies MNHEY as CDR1 and SVGEGT as CDR2. Trimming takes 2 bases from V and 2 bases from J, and the germline ends sit 11 bases apart. The CDR3 measures 15 amino acids from cysteine to phenylalanine. Only CDR3 DNA is held: 45 bases, read in frame from base 1. The paper as a whole reports these results and caveats: Conclusions about previously exposed vaccinees are limited, since just five to seven AZD1222 recipients were seropositive for SARS-CoV-2 at baseline. After two AZD1222 doses, spike-specific TCR breadth and depth were significantly higher than at day 0 and than in MenACWY recipients. CD4 TCRs associated with the vaccine covered the entire spike protein, and the dominant responses were in regions 160-218 and 743-854. Participants were mostly white British and included more females than males, and it was suggested by the authors that clonal diversity may have been underestimated. No day 14 peak-response samples were available, so repertoires were characterized only after the peak T cell response. Epitopes outside the regions mutated in the B.1.351 and B.1.1.7 variants were reportedly recognized by nearly half of the unique spike-specific TCRs. The 56-69-year group was small, and its depth increase did not reach significance, likely because of low power.

On this clone itself: Its antigen target is currently unknown. No qualities accompany the bases; no much larger clone lies one base away.

The CDR3 regions of human TCRbeta chains were subjected to immunosequencing. The original methods were these. TCRs in the repertoires were compared against a reference library of SARS-CoV-2-specific TCRs that had been generated with the MIRA antigen-specificity platform. Breadth was defined as the fraction of unique TCRs that were SARS-CoV-2-associated, and depth was defined as the fraction of total T cells that were SARS-CoV-2-associated. Using the MIRA data, each spike-specific TCR was mapped to the spike region that the TCR reacts to and placed in a CD4 or CD8 class. Log10-transformed breadth and depth values were compared by one-way ANOVA with Sidak's multiple comparisons tests. What TCRdb holds here is the immuneACCESS table cut down to in-frame rearrangements. Part of the clones is not present; checked against another copy, under half of the missing clones reflect an unresolved V gene, and the others are unexplained. V, J and clone size are those of that table, while D and trimming were read from the DNA. Present in this sample are approximately 72,000 clones, about 89% of which were seen just once. The ten largest clones capture roughly 27% of the sample.

The time point label of this sample denotes: about 28 days (+/-7) after the second vaccine dose. AZD1222 recipients given second doses at about 4 weeks or at about 12 weeks were pooled, since spike-specific TCR depth and breadth were not found to differ between the two schedules. Vaccinee samples came from UK trials COV001 and COV002, including a single-blind randomized controlled phase 2/3 trial of AZD1222 (ChAdOx1 nCoV-19) in healthy adults. Trial participant PBMC samples were collected at day 0 and day 28 after the second dose for TCRbeta chain sequencing. This receptor chain uses TRBV6-2 or TRBV6-3 and TRBJ2-3; a tentative D call is TRBD2 (5 bases match). The sample was peripheral blood, taken 28 days after the second AZD1222 dose. The receptor was isolated from an adult who received the AZD1222 COVID-19 vaccine. CDR3 reads: CASSYGERFTDTQYF. Read as DNA, the sequence is TGTGCCAGCAGTTACGGGGAGCGGTTCACAGATACGCAGTATTTT.